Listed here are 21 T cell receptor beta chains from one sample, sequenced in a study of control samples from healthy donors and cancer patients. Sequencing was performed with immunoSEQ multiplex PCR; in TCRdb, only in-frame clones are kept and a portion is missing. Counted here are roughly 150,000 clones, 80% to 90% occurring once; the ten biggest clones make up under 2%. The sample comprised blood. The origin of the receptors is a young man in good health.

CDR3 DNA sequence: TGTGCCACTTCCCCCGGGACAGGGGGTTTTGGCTACACCTTC. Amino acid sequence: CATSPGTGGFGYTF. The chain employs TRBV19 and TRBJ1-2; 11 positions agree with TRBD1. This CDR3 comprises 14 residues. The junction had 11 bases not matched to a gene; V was cut back by 10 bases and J by 7 bases. CDR1 and CDR2 (germline): LNHDA, SQIVND (reference sequence).

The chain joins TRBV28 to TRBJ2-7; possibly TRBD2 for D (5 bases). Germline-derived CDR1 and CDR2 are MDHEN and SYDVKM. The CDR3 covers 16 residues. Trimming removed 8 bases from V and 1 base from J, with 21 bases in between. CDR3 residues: CASLVGWPGESYEQYF. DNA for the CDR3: TGTGCCAGCCTCGTCGGGTGGCCTGGGGAGTCCTACGAGCAGTACTTC. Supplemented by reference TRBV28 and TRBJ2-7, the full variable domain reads DVKVTQSSRYLVKRTGEKVFLECVQDMDHENMFWYRQDPGLGLRLIYFSYDVKMKEKGDIPEGYSVSREKKERFSLILESASTNQTSMYLCASLVGWPGESYEQYFGPGTRLTVT.

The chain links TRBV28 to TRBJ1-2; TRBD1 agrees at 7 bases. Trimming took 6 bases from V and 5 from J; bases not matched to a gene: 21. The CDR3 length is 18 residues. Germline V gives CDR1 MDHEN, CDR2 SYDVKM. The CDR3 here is CASSTASGTDLFWYGYTF. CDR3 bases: TGTGCCAGCAGCACCGCATCCGGGACAGATCTTTTTTGGTATGGCTACACCTTC.

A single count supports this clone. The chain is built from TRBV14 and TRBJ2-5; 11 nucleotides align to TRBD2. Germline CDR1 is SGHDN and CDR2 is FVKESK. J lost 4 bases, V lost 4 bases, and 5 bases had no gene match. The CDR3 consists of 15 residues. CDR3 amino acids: CASSRTSGFRETQYF. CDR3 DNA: TGTGCCAGCAGCCGGACTAGCGGGTTTCGAGAGACCCAGTACTTC. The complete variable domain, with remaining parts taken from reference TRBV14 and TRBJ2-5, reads EAGVTQFPSHSVIEKGQTVTLRCDPISGHDNLYWYRRVMGKEIKFLLHFVKESKQDESGMPNNRFLAERTGGTYSTLKVQPAELEDSGVYFCASSRTSGFRETQYFGPGTRLLVL.

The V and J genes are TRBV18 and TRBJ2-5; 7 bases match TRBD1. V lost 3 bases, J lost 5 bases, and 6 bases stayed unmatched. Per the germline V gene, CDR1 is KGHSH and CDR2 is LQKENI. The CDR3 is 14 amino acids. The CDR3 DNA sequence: TGTGCCAGCTCACCGGACAGGTCCGGGGAGACCCAGTACTTC. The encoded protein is CASSPDRSGETQYF.

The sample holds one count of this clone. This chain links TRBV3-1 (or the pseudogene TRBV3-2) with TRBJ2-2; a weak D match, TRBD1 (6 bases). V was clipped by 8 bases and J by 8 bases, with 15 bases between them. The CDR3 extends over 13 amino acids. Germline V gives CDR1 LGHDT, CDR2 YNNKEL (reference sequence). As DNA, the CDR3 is TGTGCCAGCTCAGGGGTGAGGACTGGGGAGCTGTTTTTT. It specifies CASSGVRTGELFF.

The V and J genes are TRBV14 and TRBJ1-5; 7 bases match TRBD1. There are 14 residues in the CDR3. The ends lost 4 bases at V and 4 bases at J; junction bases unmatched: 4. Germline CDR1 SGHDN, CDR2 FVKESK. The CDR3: CASSPGTVNQPQHF. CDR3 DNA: TGTGCCAGCAGCCCTGGGACAGTAAATCAGCCCCAGCATTTT.

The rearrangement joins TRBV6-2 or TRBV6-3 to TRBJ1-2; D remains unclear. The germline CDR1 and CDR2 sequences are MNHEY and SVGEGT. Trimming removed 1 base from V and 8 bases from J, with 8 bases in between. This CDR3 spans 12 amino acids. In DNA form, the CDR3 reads TGTGCCAGCAGTTACTATACCGGAGGCTACACCTTC. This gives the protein CASSYYTGGYTF.

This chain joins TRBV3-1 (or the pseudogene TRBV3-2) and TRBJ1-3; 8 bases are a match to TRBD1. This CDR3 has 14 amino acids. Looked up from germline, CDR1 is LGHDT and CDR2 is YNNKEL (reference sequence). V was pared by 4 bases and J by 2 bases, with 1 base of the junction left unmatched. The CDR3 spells CASSLTGAGNTIYF. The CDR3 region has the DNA TGTGCCAGCAGCCTGACAGGGGCTGGAAACACCATATATTTT.

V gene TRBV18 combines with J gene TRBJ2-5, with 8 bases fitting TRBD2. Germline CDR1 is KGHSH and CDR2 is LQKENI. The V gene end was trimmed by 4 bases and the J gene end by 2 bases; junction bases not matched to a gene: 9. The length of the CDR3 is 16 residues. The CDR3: CASSRTQLAEQETQYF. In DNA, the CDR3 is TGTGCCAGCTCACGAACTCAACTAGCGGAACAAGAGACCCAGTACTTC.

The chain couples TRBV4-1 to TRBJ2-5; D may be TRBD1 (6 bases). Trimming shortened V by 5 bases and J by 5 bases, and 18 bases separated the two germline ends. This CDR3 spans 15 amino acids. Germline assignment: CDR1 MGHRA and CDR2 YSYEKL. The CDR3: CASSYTGSGSETQYF. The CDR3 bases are TGCGCCAGCAGCTACACAGGGTCGGGTTCGGAGACCCAGTACTTC.

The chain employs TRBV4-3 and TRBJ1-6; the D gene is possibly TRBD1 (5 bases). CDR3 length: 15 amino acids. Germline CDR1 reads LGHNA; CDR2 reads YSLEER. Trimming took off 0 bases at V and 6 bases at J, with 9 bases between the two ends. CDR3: CASSQDLTVNSPLHF. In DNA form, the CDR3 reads TGCGCCAGCAGCCAAGATCTGACAGTTAATTCACCCCTCCACTTT.

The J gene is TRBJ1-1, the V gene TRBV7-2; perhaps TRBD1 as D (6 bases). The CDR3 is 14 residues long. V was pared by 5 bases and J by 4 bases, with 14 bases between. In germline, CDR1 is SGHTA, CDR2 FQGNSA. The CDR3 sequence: CASSPEHRVTEAFF. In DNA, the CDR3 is TGTGCCAGCAGCCCCGAACACAGGGTCACTGAAGCTTTCTTT.

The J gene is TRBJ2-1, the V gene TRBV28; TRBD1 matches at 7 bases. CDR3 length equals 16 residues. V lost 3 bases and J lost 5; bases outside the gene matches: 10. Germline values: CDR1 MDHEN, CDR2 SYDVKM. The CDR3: CASSFGVGTENNEQFF. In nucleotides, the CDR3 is TGTGCCAGCAGTTTTGGCGTCGGGACAGAAAACAATGAGCAGTTCTTC.

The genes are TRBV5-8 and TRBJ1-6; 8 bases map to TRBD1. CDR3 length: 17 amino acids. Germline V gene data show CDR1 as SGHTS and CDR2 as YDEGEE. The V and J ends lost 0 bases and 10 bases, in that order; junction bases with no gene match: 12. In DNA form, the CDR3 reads TGTGCCAGCAGCTTGGGGCAGGGGGCCCCGCCAAGATCACCCCTCCACTTT. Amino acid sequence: CASSLGQGAPPRSPLHF.

The CDR3 loop is CSVAESPEQFF. CDR3 nucleotides: TGCAGCGTGGCCGAAAGCCCCGAGCAGTTCTTC. This chain connects TRBV29-1 to TRBJ2-1, with no clear D. This CDR3 is built from 11 residues. Trimming removed 6 bases from V and 10 bases from J, with 13 bases in between. Germline V gives CDR1 SQVTM, CDR2 ANQGSEA.

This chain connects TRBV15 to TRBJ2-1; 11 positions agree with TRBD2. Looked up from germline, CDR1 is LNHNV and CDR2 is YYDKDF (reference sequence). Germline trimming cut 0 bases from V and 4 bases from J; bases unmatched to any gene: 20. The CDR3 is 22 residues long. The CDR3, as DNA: TGTGCCACCAGCAGAGATCTAACCGGGACTAGCGGAGAATACCTGGATTACAATGAGCAGTTCTTC. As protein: CATSRDLTGTSGEYLDYNEQFF.

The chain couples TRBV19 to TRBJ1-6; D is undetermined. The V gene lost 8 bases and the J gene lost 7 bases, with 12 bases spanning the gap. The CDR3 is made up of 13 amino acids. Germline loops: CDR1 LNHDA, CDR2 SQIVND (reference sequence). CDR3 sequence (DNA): TGTGCCAGTCACCAAACGAGGAATTCACCCCTCCACTTT. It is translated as CASHQTRNSPLHF.

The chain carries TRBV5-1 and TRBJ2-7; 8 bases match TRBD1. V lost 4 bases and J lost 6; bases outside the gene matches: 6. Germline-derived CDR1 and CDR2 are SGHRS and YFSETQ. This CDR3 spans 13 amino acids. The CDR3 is CASSVDRVAEQYF. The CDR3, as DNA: TGCGCCAGCAGCGTGGACAGGGTGGCCGAGCAGTACTTC. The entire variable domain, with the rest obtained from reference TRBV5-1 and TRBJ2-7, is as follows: KAGVTQTPRYLIKTRGQQVTLSCSPISGHRSVSWYQQTPGQGLQFLFEYFSETQRNKGNFPGRFSGRQFSNSRSEMNVSTLELGDSALYLCASSVDRVAEQYFGPGTRLTVT.

Here the CDR3 DNA reads TGTGCCAGCAGCTTCTCAATACTAGCGGGGCAAGAGACCCAGTACTTC. This gives the protein CASSFSILAGQETQYF. The rearrangement uses TRBV7-2 and TRBJ2-5; 10 positions match TRBD2. This CDR3 contains 16 residues. Germline CDR1 and CDR2: SGHTA and FQGNSA. The J segment lost 2 bases and the V segment lost 3 bases, leaving 6 bases of the junction unmatched.

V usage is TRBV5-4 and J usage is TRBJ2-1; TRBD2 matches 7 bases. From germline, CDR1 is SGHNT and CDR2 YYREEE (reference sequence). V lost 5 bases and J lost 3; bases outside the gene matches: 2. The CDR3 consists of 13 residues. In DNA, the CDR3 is TGTGCCAGCAGGTCGGGAGGCTACAATGAGCAGTTCTTC. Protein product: CASRSGGYNEQFF.